These 9 T cell receptor beta chains were sequenced from one sample in a study of tumor-infiltrating lymphocytes in primary liver carcinoma (dated 2017 in TCRdb). The sample was run on an Illumina HiSeq 2500. Using a constant-region primer and ProtoScript II reverse transcriptase, TCRbeta-specific cDNA was reverse-transcribed from about 0.45 ug total RNA. The TCRbeta libraries were prepared through three rounds of nested multiplex PCR following a slightly modified ARM-PCR procedure. Each of the first two PCR rounds ran for approximately 10 cycles using multiplex TRBV1-TRBV30 forward primers together with a Cbeta reverse primer. Starting from the raw public reads, TCRdb applied fastp trimming at Q25, assembled clones with MiXCR and retained in-frame beta chains. Merged by CDR3 protein, the rows form single entries marked with the most common genes and DNA. Counted in this sample were approximately 100,000 distinct CDR3 sequences; about 63% of them appeared once. Roughly 12% of the sample lies in the top ten.

Without any cell sorting, total RNA and DNA were extracted together from 20-30 mg of bulk tissue using the AllPrep DNA/RNA mini kit. The sequencing input was liver tumor tissue from sampling region 2. The intended sense of this specimen's cell subset or site label: tumor region T2, inferior pole. The receptor set was obtained from a woman aged 55-69 years with primary liver carcinoma and hepatitis B virus infection.

With respect to this clonotype: With a much larger clone just one base away, this may be a read error. The chain couples TRBV28 to TRBJ2-2; D assignment may be TRBD1 or TRBD2 (5 bases each). The CDR3 consists of 13 residues. Germline V gene lookup returns CDR1 MDHEN and CDR2 SYDVKM. CDR3 loop: CASSPTATGDLFF. CDR3 in DNA: TGTGCCAGCAGTCCCACCGCCACCGGGGACCTGTTTTTT.

This clonotype showed up just a few times. A much larger clone sits a single nucleotide away, making a read error possible. V and J are TRBV5-4 and TRBJ1-2, with D perhaps TRBD1 (6 bases). Germline assignment: CDR1 SGHNT and CDR2 YYREEE (reference sequence). This CDR3 has 15 amino acids. With 0 bases removed from V and 6 bases from J, the gap between germline ends came to 15 bases. CDR3 DNA: TGTGCCAGCAGCTTGGTCCTGGCAGGGGAGGATGGCTACACCTTC. This encodes CASSLVLAGEDGYTF.

The V and J genes are TRBV20-1 and TRBJ2-3; TRBD2 matches 7 bases. This CDR3 region has 12 residues. The trim removed 3 bases at V and 4 bases at J, leaving 1 base unmatched. Germline V gene lookup returns CDR1 DFQATT and CDR2 SNEGSKA (reference sequence). The CDR3 reads CSARGLPDTQYF. CDR3 coding DNA: TGCAGTGCTAGGGGACTACCAGATACGCAGTATTTT.

There are a few counts of this clonotype. A single base separates this from a much larger clone, so it may be a read error. Since no conserved phenylalanine or tryptophan closes the CDR3, a read error is the likely cause. The chain couples TRBV6-1 to TRBJ2-2, with D possibly being TRBD1 (6 bases). Looked up from germline, CDR1 is MNHNS and CDR2 is SASEGT. V was cut by 7 bases and J by 8 bases, with 8 bases left in between. The CDR3 spans 11 residues. Here the CDR3 reads CASIGTGELFS. The CDR3 region has the DNA TGTGCCAGCATCGGGACAGGGGAGCTGTTTTCT.

This clonotype was recorded once. The rearrangement joins TRBV5-6 to TRBJ2-1; 13 nucleotides agree with TRBD2. Germline loops: CDR1 SGHDT, CDR2 YYEEEE. V dropped 4 bases and J dropped 6; count of bases not matched to a gene: 10. The CDR3 runs 17 residues. In nucleotides, the CDR3 is TGTGCCAGCAGCCCCAGGACTAGCGGGAGACCGAGCAATGAGCAGTTCTTC. Its protein is CASSPRTSGRPSNEQFF.

This clonotype was counted once. Given a much more abundant clone one base away, this may be a read error. This chain connects TRBV28 to TRBJ1-2; 8 bases are shared with TRBD1. The CDR3 covers 12 residues. Germline V gene data show CDR1 as MDHEN and CDR2 as SYDVKM. The junction had 7 bases not matched to a gene; V was cut back by 7 bases and J by 9 bases. The CDR3 sequence is CASNRGSKSYTF. The DNA for the CDR3 is TGTGCCAGCAACAGGGGGAGTAAGAGCTACACCTTC.

Concerning this clonotype: At one end the junction does not follow the germline gene, possibly because of a read error. This chain joins TRBV6-1 and TRBJ1-2; the D is unclear. This CDR3 contains 13 residues. Germline V gives CDR1 MNHNS, CDR2 SASEGT. The CDR3 reads CASNEAASYCYTF. DNA of the CDR3: TGTGCCAGCAATGAAGCAGCCTCCTATTGCTACACCTTC.

The V gene is TRBV29-1, the J gene TRBJ2-3, with a tentative D call TRBD1 (6 bases). The CDR3 spans 11 residues. The germline V and J ends were trimmed by 6 bases and 14 bases, with 18 bases remaining between them. Germline CDR1 reads SQVTM; CDR2 reads ANQGSEA. The CDR3 spells CSVGYRERAYF. CDR3 nucleotides: TGCAGCGTGGGGTACAGGGAGAGAGCGTATTTT.

The DNA of the CDR3 is TGTGCCAGTCGTAAAGGGGAAAATGAAAAACTGTTTTTT. Amino acids: CASRKGENEKLFF. The rearrangement links TRBV12-3 or TRBV12-4 to TRBJ1-4, with D maybe TRBD1 (5 bases). The V end lost 9 bases, the J end lost 5 bases, and 13 bases lay between the germline ends. The CDR3 contains 13 residues.